The sequence of this TCR beta chain was determined in a study of blood T cell repertoires in COVID-19. Overall study context: Samples of COVID-19 (acute and convalescent) were obtained from the United States, Italy and Spain. From T cells, B-cell-depleted T cells, or PBMCs came the material, which was cDNA or gDNA.

Source study methods: Estimation of nucleated cell counts relied on the amplification of reference gene primers. Method: immunoSEQ multiplex PCR; TCRdb's copy keeps in-frame clones and lacks some. V, J and clone size reflect that table, while D and trimming were determined from the DNA. There are hundreds of thousands of clones in the sample; 88% occur only once, and around 6.6% lies in the top ten. V lost 4 bases to trimming and J lost 2 bases; unmatched junction nucleotides: 7. CDR1 and CDR2 from the germline V gene are SGDLS and YYNGEE. The CDR3 sequence is 17 residues long. This receptor was obtained from a woman aged 65 to 85 with COVID-19, enrolled during active disease. The J gene is TRBJ2-1, the V gene TRBV9, with 12 bases matching TRBD1. Sequencing was carried out using peripheral blood. Here the CDR3 DNA reads TGTGCCAGCAGCCCGTCCGGGACAGGGGGCGCCTACAATGAGCAGTTCTTC. It translates to CASSPSGTGGAYNEQFF.